This entry concerns a single TCR beta chain. Profiled with immunoSEQ multiplex PCR; TCRdb holds only in-frame clones, not every one. The sample records some 70,000 clones, 85% to 95% being singletons. The CDR3 spans 16 residues. The V end was cut by 5 bases, the J end by 0 bases, with 17 bases between. Germline CDR1 is KGHSH and CDR2 is LQKENI. This sample was taken from a study of technical replicates of blood from a few donors. This TCR derives from a human donor in good health. This chain links TRBV18 with TRBJ2-7; D gene ambiguous. Sequencing was performed on T cells isolated from PBMCs. As DNA, the CDR3 is TGTGCCAGCTCATCTCCGCTAATGCGGCACTCCTACGAGCAGTACTTC. Its translation is CASSSPLMRHSYEQYF. Full variable domain (missing parts from reference TRBV18 and TRBJ2-7): NAGVMQNPRHLVRRRGQEARLRCSPMKGHSHVYWYRQLPEEGLKFMVYLQKENIIDESGMPKERFSAEFPKEGPSILRIQQVVRGDSAAYFCASSSPLMRHSYEQYFGPGTRLTVT.